Listed below are T cell receptor beta chains from one sample, sequenced in a study of long-term antiretroviral therapy in people with HIV. The table came from immunoSEQ multiplex PCR; TCRdb's copy has only in-frame clones and leaves some out. The sample consists of around 37,000 clones, about 82% of them appearing once. The starting material was unsorted PBMCs, obtained about 3.3 years after starting antiretroviral therapy. All receptors come from a man aged 18 to 30 with HIV. CDR3s include the opening cysteine and the closing phenylalanine or tryptophan. A D gene is named only where the DNA matches it firmly. Only part of the rows carry a size: once, few, many, or a class if the clone is expanded.

j_call v_call d_call clone_size cdr3_aa cdr3_nt
TRBJ1-2 TRBV5-4 - - CASSLDSGVYGYTF TGTGCCAGCAGCTTGGATAGTGGGGTCTATGGCTACACCTTC
TRBJ2-7 TRBV11-2 TRBD1 - CASSWDRPHTVREYEQYF TGTGCCAGCAGCTGGGACAGGCCCCATACCGTTCGAGAATACGAGCAGTACTTC
TRBJ2-1 TRBV7-8 TRBD1 - CASSFDRDNEQFF TGTGCCAGCAGCTTCGACAGGGACAATGAGCAGTTCTTC
TRBJ2-1 TRBV9 - - CASSVAVYNEQFF TGTGCCAGCAGCGTAGCGGTTTACAATGAGCAGTTCTTC
TRBJ1-1 TRBV6-5 - - CASSRGGYTEAFF TGTGCCAGCAGTCGAGGGGGTTACACTGAAGCTTTCTTT
TRBJ1-6 TRBV4-2 - - CASSQDESSYNSPLHF TGTGCCAGCAGCCAAGATGAGAGCTCCTATAATTCACCCCTCCACTTT
TRBJ2-4 TRBV5-8 - - CASQGGRLAVPMGKNIQYF TGTGCCAGCCAGGGGGGGCGACTAGCCGTCCCTATGGGCAAAAACATTCAGTACTTC
TRBJ2-7 TRBV2 - once CASSEAGQLYEQYF TGTGCCAGCAGTGAAGCGGGGCAGCTCTACGAGCAGTACTTC
TRBJ1-3 TRBV11-2 - - CASSIPFRGPSGNTIYF TGTGCCAGCAGCATCCCCTTCCGCGGTCCCTCTGGAAACACCATATATTTT
TRBJ1-2 TRBV27 - - CASSFNELVGYTF TGTGCCAGCAGTTTTAATGAGCTGGTCGGCTACACCTTC
TRBJ2-7 TRBV5-5 TRBD2 few CASSLARGTTYEQYF TGTGCCAGCAGCTTGGCCCGGGGGACTACATACGAGCAGTACTTC
TRBJ2-7 TRBV5-1 - - CASSLNRIGPPYEQYF TGCGCCAGCAGCTTGAACCGGATAGGACCCCCGTACGAGCAGTACTTC
TRBJ2-7 TRBV7-6 - - CASSPLDRSSYEQYF TGTGCCAGCAGCCCCCTCGACAGGTCTTCCTACGAGCAGTACTTC
TRBJ1-5 TRBV28 - - CASSLDVYRNSNQPQHF TGTGCCAGCAGCCTAGACGTATACAGGAATAGCAATCAGCCCCAGCATTTT